This T cell receptor (beta chain) is from a study of cytomegalovirus exposure and HLA in healthy donors. Study-level points and caveats: The study put 150 or so TCR beta chains on its list as cytomegalovirus-associated. The number of N-insertions in an Asian-associated ancestry cluster was reportedly below the roughly 700-donor mean in a later analysis. Later on, an analysis tied over 15,000 TCR beta sequences to HLA alleles at 0.05 false discovery rate.

As for this clone: Its antigen is not known.

Trimming took off 4 bases at V and 0 bases at J, with 7 bases between the two ends. Germline CDR1 and CDR2: SQVTM and ANQGSEA. The CDR3 sequence is 13 residues long. In the PCR, 60 Vbeta and 13 Jbeta primers were used. Original handling: A later analysis tallied about 80 million unique TCR beta chains, around 10 million of them shared. Assay: immunoSEQ multiplex PCR; the TCRdb copy retains only in-frame clones and omits some. The V and J calls and the clone size are those of that table, but D and trimming were determined from the DNA. This sample carries tens of thousands of clones, over 65% of them seen once, and the ten largest clones take roughly 18%.

Sequences were obtained from PBMCs. The sequence derives from a man aged 45-65 years in good health and CMV-seropositive. This chain joins TRBV29-1 and TRBJ1-3; D is ambiguous. The CDR3 region is CSVGQSSGNTIYF. In DNA form, the CDR3 reads TGCAGCGTTGGACAAAGCTCTGGAAACACCATATATTTT.